The T cell receptor (beta chain) under discussion was sequenced for a study of shared clonotypes between healthy human individuals. Study information: There were three CD4 naive, three CD4 memory, two CD8 naive and one CD8 memory plates per donor.

Study findings and constraints: Shared clonotypes: about 4.6% naive CD4, around 3.7% naive CD8, over 2% memory CD4, 0.35% to 0.5% memory CD8. Only blood samples were collected, and tissue repertoires likely differ.

Concerning this clone itself: Its cognate antigen is unknown.

At deep level, the assay was performed. The repertoire was sequenced with immunoSEQ multiplex PCR; TCRdb's copy has only in-frame clones and lacks some. The sample has millions of clones; approximately 93% are singletons. The specimen sequenced was naive CD4+ T cells from PBMCs. Documented subset: CD45RA+ positively selected. The receptor was isolated from a man younger than 35 in good health. Some clones in this sample may be carry-over from other donors' samples.

The CDR3 bases are TGCGCCAGCAGCCAAGTATGGGACAGGGCCTACGAGCAGTACTTC. Translation: CASSQVWDRAYEQYF. This chain joins TRBV4-3 and TRBJ2-7, with 9 bases fitting TRBD1. The CDR3 is 15 residues long. J gave up 2 bases and V 1 base, and 3 bases lay outside the gene matches. The V gene's germline CDR1 is LGHNA and CDR2 YSLEER.